This passage covers 12 T cell receptor beta chains from one sample sequenced in a study of OX40 agonist ivuxolimab in advanced cancers. Method: immunoSEQ multiplex PCR; TCRdb's copy keeps in-frame clones and lacks some. The sample has tens of thousands of clones; about nine tenths are singletons. The sequenced sample was CD4+ or CD8+ T cells sorted from blood, obtained in a trial of the OX40 agonist ivuxolimab. These TCRs come from an adult with an advanced solid tumor such as melanoma, head and neck, liver or kidney cancer.

The chain joins TRBV7-9 to TRBJ2-1; TRBD1 matches at 9 bases. Germline V gene lookup returns CDR1 SEHNR and CDR2 FQNEAQ (reference sequence). The CDR3 is 14 amino acids. V lost 3 bases, J lost 6 bases, and 3 bases stayed unmatched. The chain's CDR3 is CASSFSDRGNEQFF. The CDR3 DNA is TGTGCCAGCAGCTTTTCGGACAGGGGCAATGAGCAGTTCTTC. The full variable domain, in which reference TRBV7-9 and TRBJ2-1 provide the parts outside the CDR3, is DTGVSQNPRHKITKRGQNVTFRCDPISEHNRLYWYRQTLGQGPEFLTYFQNEAQLEKSRLLSDRFSAERPKGSFSTLEIQRTEQGDSAMYLCASSFSDRGNEQFFGPGTRLTVL.

V is TRBV29-1 and J is TRBJ1-1; D unclear. The CDR3 runs 12 residues. Trimming stripped 5 bases from V and 1 base from J, with 8 bases between. Germline V lookup: CDR1 SQVTM, CDR2 ANQGSEA. The CDR3 DNA reads TGCAGCGTTCTAAGGCAGAACACTGAAGCTTTCTTT. Translating it yields CSVLRQNTEAFF.

The V call is TRBV7-8, the J call TRBJ1-1; D remains ambiguous. Between the trimmed V and J ends, which lost 6 bases and 2 bases, there was a span of 16 bases. The CDR3 has 15 amino acids. The germline V gene encodes CDR1 SGHVS and CDR2 FQNEAQ. The CDR3 DNA follows: TGTGCCAGCAGGTACATCGGGGATTTAAACACTGAAGCTTTCTTT. Residues: CASRYIGDLNTEAFF.

This clone counts as medium-sized. This sequence joins TRBV9 and TRBJ2-2, with 7 bases fitting TRBD2. The CDR3 contains 17 residues. V trimming: 3 bases; J trimming: 1 base; junction bases outside the gene matches: 9. The germline gives CDR1 SGDLS, CDR2 YYNGEE. CDR3 amino acids: CASSASGEGLNTGELFF. The CDR3 DNA follows: TGTGCCAGCAGCGCCTCGGGGGAGGGGCTGAACACCGGGGAGCTGTTTTTT.

The genes are TRBV7-7 and TRBJ1-1; D gene uncertain. CDR1 and CDR2 from the germline V gene are SSHAT and FNYEAQ (reference sequence). V lost 8 bases and J 2 bases, leaving 18 bases between the germline ends. There are 15 residues in the CDR3. The CDR3 DNA reads as TGTGCCAGCGTCAAGATTGACGCACTTAACACTGAAGCTTTCTTT. The encoded protein is CASVKIDALNTEAFF.

The chain recombines TRBV19 with TRBJ1-5; no firm D call. Per germline, CDR1 LNHDA and CDR2 SQIVND (reference sequence). The CDR3 is made up of 14 amino acids. Deletions cut 3 bases from V and 3 bases from J, with 9 bases between. CDR3 in DNA: TGTGCCAGTAGTATTCCCCAGCCCAATCAGCCCCAGCATTTT. Amino acids: CASSIPQPNQPQHF.

The chain uses TRBV5-4 and TRBJ2-1, with TRBD1 identical over 10 bases. CDR1 is SGHNT, CDR2 YYREEE, per germline (reference sequence). There are 16 residues in the CDR3. Trimming at V came to 4 bases and at J to 3 bases, leaving 7 bases not matched to a gene. The CDR3 region has the DNA TGTGCCAGCAGCAGTCCGGGACAGGGGAACTACAATGAGCAGTTCTTC. Translating it yields CASSSPGQGNYNEQFF.

The V and J genes are TRBV30 and TRBJ1-2; 8 nucleotides agree with TRBD1. The V and J ends lost 3 bases and 8 bases, in that order; junction bases with no gene match: 5. There are 12 residues in the CDR3. The germline V gene encodes CDR1 GTSNPN and CDR2 SVGIG (reference sequence). For the CDR3, the DNA is TGTGCCTGGAGAATGACAGGGGTCGGCTACACCTTC. Translating it yields CAWRMTGVGYTF.

This chain joins TRBV11-2 and TRBJ2-5; D ambiguous. Trimming removed 5 bases from V and 5 bases from J, with 6 bases in between. This CDR3 has 11 amino acids. Germline V gene lookup returns CDR1 SGHAT and CDR2 FQNNGV. This CDR3 is CASSALETQYF. CDR3 bases: TGTGCCAGCAGCGCTCTTGAGACCCAGTACTTC.

The J gene is TRBJ2-1, the V gene TRBV7-9, with D unclear. Trimming pared 4 bases from V and 6 bases from J, leaving 16 bases between. The CDR3 sequence is 15 residues long. Germline V gene data show CDR1 as SEHNR and CDR2 as FQNEAQ (reference sequence). CDR3 sequence reads: CASSSLVTASNEQFF. CDR3 DNA: TGTGCCAGCAGCTCTCTAGTTACCGCGAGCAATGAGCAGTTCTTC.

The gene calls are TRBV15 and TRBJ2-1; 7 bases agree with TRBD1. The CDR3 spans 15 residues. Germline V lookup: CDR1 LNHNV, CDR2 YYDKDF (reference sequence). The V and J ends lost 10 bases and 3 bases, in that order; junction bases with no gene match: 12. CDR3 nucleotide sequence: TGTGCCATCGCCGAGGCCGGGACAGACTACAATGAGCAGTTCTTC. As protein: CAIAEAGTDYNEQFF.

The chain recombines TRBV29-1 with TRBJ2-5, with D possibly TRBD1 on 5 matching bases. Trimming removed 2 bases at V and 3 bases at J, with 10 bases between. Per the germline V gene, CDR1 is SQVTM and CDR2 is ANQGSEA. CDR3 length: 13 residues. CDR3 nucleotides: TGCAGCGTTGAACAGGGTTATAAAGAGACCCAGTACTTC. Residues: CSVEQGYKETQYF.